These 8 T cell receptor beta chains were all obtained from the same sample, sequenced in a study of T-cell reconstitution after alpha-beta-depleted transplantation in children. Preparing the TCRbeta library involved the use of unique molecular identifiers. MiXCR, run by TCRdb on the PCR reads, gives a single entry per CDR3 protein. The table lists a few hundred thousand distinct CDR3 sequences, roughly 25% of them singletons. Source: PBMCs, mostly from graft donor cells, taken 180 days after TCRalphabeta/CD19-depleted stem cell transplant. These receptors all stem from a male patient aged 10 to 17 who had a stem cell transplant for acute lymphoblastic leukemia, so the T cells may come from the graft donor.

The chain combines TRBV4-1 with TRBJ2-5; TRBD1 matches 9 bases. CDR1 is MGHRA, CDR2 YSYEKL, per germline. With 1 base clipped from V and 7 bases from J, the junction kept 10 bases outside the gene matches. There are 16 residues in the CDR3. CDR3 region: CASSQALRTGEGTQYF. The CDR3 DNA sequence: TGCGCCAGCAGCCAAGCCCTAAGGACAGGGGAGGGGACCCAGTACTTC.

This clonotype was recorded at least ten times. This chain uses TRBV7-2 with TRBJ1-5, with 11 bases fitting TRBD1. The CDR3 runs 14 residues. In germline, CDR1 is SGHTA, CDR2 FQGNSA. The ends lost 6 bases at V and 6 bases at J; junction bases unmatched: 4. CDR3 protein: CASSRTGGSQPQHF. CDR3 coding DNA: TGTGCCAGCAGTCGGACAGGGGGCTCTCAGCCCCAGCATTTT.

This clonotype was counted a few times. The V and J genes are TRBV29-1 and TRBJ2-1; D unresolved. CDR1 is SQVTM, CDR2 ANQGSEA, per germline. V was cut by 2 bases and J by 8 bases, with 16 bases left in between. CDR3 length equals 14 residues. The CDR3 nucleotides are TGCAGCGTTGAAAAAGGCAGGCGCTCTGATGAGCAGTTCTTC. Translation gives CSVEKGRRSDEQFF.

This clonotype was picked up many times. The CDR3 DNA is TGCGCCAGCAGCTTGGCCGGACAGGTGACCACCTACGAGCAGTACTTC. Its protein product is CASSLAGQVTTYEQYF. V usage is TRBV5-1 and J usage is TRBJ2-7; 7 bases are shared with TRBD1. The CDR3 has 16 residues. V dropped 0 bases and J dropped 2; count of bases not matched to a gene: 8. Germline-derived CDR1 and CDR2 are SGHRS and YFSETQ.

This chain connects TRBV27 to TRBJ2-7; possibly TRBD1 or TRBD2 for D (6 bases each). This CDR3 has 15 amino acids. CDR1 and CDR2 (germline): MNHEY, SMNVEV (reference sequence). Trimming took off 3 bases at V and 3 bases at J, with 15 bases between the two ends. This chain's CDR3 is CASSFLVGGSYEQYF. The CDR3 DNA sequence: TGTGCCAGCAGTTTTCTCGTCGGGGGCAGCTACGAGCAGTACTTC.

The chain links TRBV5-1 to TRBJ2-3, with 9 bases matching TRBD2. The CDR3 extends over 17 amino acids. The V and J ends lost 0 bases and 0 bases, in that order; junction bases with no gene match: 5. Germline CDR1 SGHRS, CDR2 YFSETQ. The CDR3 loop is CASSLGASGTSTDTQYF. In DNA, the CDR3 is TGCGCCAGCAGCTTGGGAGCTAGCGGGACCAGCACAGATACGCAGTATTTT. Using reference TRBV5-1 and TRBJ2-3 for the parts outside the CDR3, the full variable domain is KAGVTQTPRYLIKTRGQQVTLSCSPISGHRSVSWYQQTPGQGLQFLFEYFSETQRNKGNFPGRFSGRQFSNSRSEMNVSTLELGDSALYLCASSLGASGTSTDTQYFGPGTRLTVL.

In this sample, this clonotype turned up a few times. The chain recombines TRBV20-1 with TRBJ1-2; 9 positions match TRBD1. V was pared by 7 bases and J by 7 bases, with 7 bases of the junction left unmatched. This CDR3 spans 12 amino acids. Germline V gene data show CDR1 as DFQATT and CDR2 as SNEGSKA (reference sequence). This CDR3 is CSVQQGASGYTF. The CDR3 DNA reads TGCAGTGTTCAACAGGGGGCGAGTGGCTACACCTTC.

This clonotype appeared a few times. The CDR3 reads CATSDSRGRSGYEQYF. Written as DNA, the CDR3 is TGTGCCACCAGTGATTCCCGCGGGAGATCGGGCTACGAGCAGTACTTC. The rearrangement uses TRBV24-1 and TRBJ2-7; 7 nucleotides agree with TRBD2. The CDR3 totals 16 residues. Losses at the gene ends were 2 bases for V and 3 bases for J; bases not matched to a gene: 9. The germline CDR1 and CDR2 sequences are KGHDR and SFDVKD.